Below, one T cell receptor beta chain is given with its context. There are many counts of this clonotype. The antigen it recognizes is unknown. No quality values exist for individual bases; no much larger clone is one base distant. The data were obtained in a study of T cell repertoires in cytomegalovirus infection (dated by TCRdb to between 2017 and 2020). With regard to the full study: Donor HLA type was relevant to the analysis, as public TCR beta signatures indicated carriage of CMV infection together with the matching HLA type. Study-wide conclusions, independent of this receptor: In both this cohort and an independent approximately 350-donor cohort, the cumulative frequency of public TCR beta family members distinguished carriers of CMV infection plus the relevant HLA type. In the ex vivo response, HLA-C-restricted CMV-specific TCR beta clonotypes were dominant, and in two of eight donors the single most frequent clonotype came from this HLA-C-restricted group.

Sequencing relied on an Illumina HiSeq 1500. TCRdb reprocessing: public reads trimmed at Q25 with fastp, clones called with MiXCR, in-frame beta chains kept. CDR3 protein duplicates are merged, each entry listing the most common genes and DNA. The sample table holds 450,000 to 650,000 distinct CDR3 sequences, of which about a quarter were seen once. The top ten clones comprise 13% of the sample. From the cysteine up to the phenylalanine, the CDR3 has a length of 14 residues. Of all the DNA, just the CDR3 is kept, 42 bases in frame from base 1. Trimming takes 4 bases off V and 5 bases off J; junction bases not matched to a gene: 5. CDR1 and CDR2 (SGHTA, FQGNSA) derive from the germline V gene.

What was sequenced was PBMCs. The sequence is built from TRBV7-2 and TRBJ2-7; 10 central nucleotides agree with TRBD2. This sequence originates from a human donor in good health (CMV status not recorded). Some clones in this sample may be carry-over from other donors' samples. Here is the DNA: TGTGCCAGCAGCTCTAGCGGGAGTGTCCACGAGCAGTACTTC. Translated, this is CASSSSGSVHEQYF.